The subject of this entry is one TCR beta chain. This sample is part of a study of shared clonotypes between healthy human individuals. The CDR3 length is 14 residues. V dropped 4 bases and J dropped 4; count of bases not matched to a gene: 6. CDR1 and CDR2 from the germline V gene are SGHDT and YYEEEE. TCRdb's table, derived via immunoSEQ multiplex PCR, lists solely in-frame clones and lacks some. This repertoire shows about 2.3 million clones, about nine tenths found once; its top ten account for around 0.35%. V is TRBV5-6 and J is TRBJ2-7, with TRBD1 identical over 9 bases. The sample comprised naive CD4+ T cells from PBMCs. The subset here: CD45RA+ positively selected. The clonotype comes from a man in his late teens or twenties in good health. Some clones in this sample may be carry-over from other donors' samples. The CDR3 is CASSLRDRAYEQYF. The CDR3 nucleotides are TGTGCCAGCAGCCTCCGGGACAGGGCTTACGAGCAGTACTTC.